This record looks at one TCR beta chain sequence and its context. Produced via immunoSEQ multiplex PCR; TCRdb's table is partial and in-frame only. The sample yields 650,000 to 950,000 clones, 70% to 90% seen once. This specimen belongs to a study of shared T cell receptors in the human thymus. This CDR3 is 16 amino acids long. The V and J ends lost 0 bases and 3 bases respectively, with 12 bases between them. Germline lookup yields CDR1 ENHRY and CDR2 SYGVKD. These data were also reused for a study on human thymus T cells. According to that study: Those donating were healthy Finnish infants in corrective surgery for congenital heart defects. From resections taken during corrective heart surgery, the thymus tissue was obtained. Within thymic and blood repertoires, V and J gene usage appeared to be biased. Related research reported highly overlapping thymic repertoires among unrelated individuals.

The chain uses TRBV10-3 and TRBJ2-1; D gene ambiguous. The sample consisted of thymocytes. The clonotype was recovered from a girl in the first two years of life with a congenital heart defect. CDR3 sequence reads: CAISESRTRFYNEQFF. In DNA, the CDR3 is TGTGCCATCAGTGAGTCAAGAACCCGGTTCTACAATGAGCAGTTCTTC.